This T cell receptor beta chain was sequenced in a study of blood T cell repertoires in COVID-19. For the study at large: Samples came from the United States, Italy and Spain, spanning acute and convalescent COVID-19. T cells, B-cell-depleted T cells, or PBMCs supplied cDNA or gDNA.

Germline V CDR1 and CDR2: SGDLS, YYNGEE. With 0 bases clipped from V and 1 base from J, the junction kept 2 bases outside the gene matches. The CDR3 is 15 amino acids. The repertoire was sequenced with immunoSEQ multiplex PCR; TCRdb's copy has only in-frame clones and lacks some. There are 62,000 or so clones in the sample; approximately 88% occur only once, and roughly 2.3% lies in the top ten. This clonotype originated in a human donor in a cohort sampled during active COVID-19. This sequence joins TRBV9 and TRBJ2-7; 9 nucleotides match TRBD2. The source material was peripheral blood. For the CDR3, the DNA is TGTGCCAGCAGCGTAGGTAGCGGGAGATCCTACGAGCAGTACTTC. Residues: CASSVGSGRSYEQYF. The variable domain in full, completed from reference TRBV9 and TRBJ2-7, reads DSGVTQTPKHLITATGQRVTLRCSPRSGDLSVYWYQQSLDQGLQFLIQYYNGEERAKGNILERFSAQQFPDLHSELNLSSLELGDSALYFCASSVGSGRSYEQYFGPGTRLTVT.